The 16 T cell receptor beta chains below come from one sample, sequenced in a study of glioma-infiltrating T cells after dendritic cell vaccination. Clones were sequenced by immunoSEQ multiplex PCR, and TCRdb holds only the in-frame ones, with some missing. The repertoire holds 55,000 to 70,000 clones, with 82% as singletons. The input for sequencing was blood, taken before dendritic cell vaccination. The receptors were sampled from a human donor with glioblastoma.

V and J are TRBV6-5 and TRBJ2-5; perhaps TRBD2 as D (7 bases). CDR1 and CDR2 from the germline V gene are MNHEY and SVGAGI. The V and J ends lost 3 bases and 7 bases respectively, with 21 bases between them. The CDR3 covers 16 residues. The CDR3 protein is CASSYAKGGGAGTQYF. Written as DNA, the CDR3 is TGTGCCAGCAGTTATGCGAAGGGAGGGGGAGCGGGGACCCAGTACTTC.

This chain uses TRBV30 with TRBJ1-1, with 7 bases fitting TRBD1. CDR1 GTSNPN and CDR2 SVGIG come from the germline V gene (reference sequence). The CDR3 is 18 amino acids. V shed 5 bases and J 0 bases; nucleotides not matched to a gene: 18. This chain's CDR3 is CAWPQPGPQGELNTEAFF. The CDR3 coding sequence is TGTGCCTGGCCTCAGCCGGGACCCCAGGGGGAGTTGAACACTGAAGCTTTCTTT.

This sequence joins TRBV28 and TRBJ1-6; a possible D gene is TRBD1 (6 bases). The CDR3 is 16 amino acids. V lost 6 bases to trimming and J lost 8 bases, with 20 bases between them. Germline CDR1 is MDHEN and CDR2 is SYDVKM. This CDR3 reads CASSGSTGTRDSPLHF. CDR3 nucleotide sequence: TGTGCCAGCAGCGGATCGACGGGGACACGAGATTCACCCCTCCACTTT.

This chain joins TRBV6-1 and TRBJ2-1; a possible D gene is TRBD1 (6 bases). The CDR3 consists of 14 residues. The V gene lost 4 bases and the J gene lost 6 bases, with 13 bases spanning the gap. Per the germline V gene, CDR1 is MNHNS and CDR2 is SASEGT. This chain's CDR3 is CASSGTGTRNEQFF. CDR3 coding DNA: TGTGCCAGCAGTGGTACCGGGACACGCAATGAGCAGTTCTTC.

The chain combines TRBV4-2 with TRBJ1-4; no clear D. This CDR3 comprises 13 residues. With 1 base removed from V and 7 bases from J, the gap between germline ends came to 7 bases. Per germline, CDR1 LGHNA and CDR2 YNFKEQ. In nucleotides, the CDR3 is TGTGCCAGCAGCCAAGCGAGTGGTGAAAAACTGTTTTTT. It codes for CASSQASGEKLFF.

V gene TRBV28 combines with J gene TRBJ1-1; 9 nucleotides agree with TRBD1. CDR3 size: 16 residues. CDR1 and CDR2 (germline): MDHEN, SYDVKM. J was trimmed by 3 bases and V by 5 bases; bases with no gene match: 10. The CDR3 coding sequence is TGTGCCAGCAGTCTGACAGGGGGAATGGGGTACACTGAAGCTTTCTTT. This codes for CASSLTGGMGYTEAFF. The full variable domain, completed using reference TRBV28 and TRBJ1-1, is DVKVTQSSRYLVKRTGEKVFLECVQDMDHENMFWYRQDPGLGLRLIYFSYDVKMKEKGDIPEGYSVSREKKERFSLILESASTNQTSMYLCASSLTGGMGYTEAFFGQGTRLTVV.

The gene calls are TRBV7-8 and TRBJ2-5, with TRBD2 as a possible D gene (6 bases). The end of the DNA fits TRBJ2-7 better, so the J call may be wrong. This CDR3 region has 14 residues. In germline, CDR1 is SGHVS, CDR2 FQNEAQ. This chain's CDR3 is CASSPGRLVLEQYF. Here the CDR3 DNA reads TGTGCCAGCAGCCCAGGACGACTAGTCCTCGAGCAGTACTTC.

A few counts support this clone. DNA of the CDR3: TGTGCCAGCAGGCGACAGGGGGTTGAAGCTTTCTTT. It yields the protein CASRRQGVEAFF. This chain connects TRBV28 to TRBJ1-1; 9 bases line up with TRBD1. The germline V gene has CDR1 MDHEN and CDR2 SYDVKM. V dropped 6 bases and J dropped 7; count of bases not matched to a gene: 3. The CDR3 contains 12 residues.

The gene calls are TRBV11-2 and TRBJ1-1; D uncertain. Per germline, CDR1 SGHAT and CDR2 FQNNGV. CDR3 size: 15 residues. V was trimmed by 4 bases and J by 8 bases, leaving 20 bases between them. The CDR3 DNA follows: TGTGCCAGCAGCTCCCAACCCGGAGGGTTGAGGGAAGCTTTCTTT. Translated: CASSSQPGGLREAFF.

The gene calls are TRBV9 and TRBJ2-1; the D gene is possibly TRBD1 (5 bases). Germline CDR1 is SGDLS and CDR2 is YYNGEE. V lost 4 bases and J lost 2, with 10 bases in between. CDR3 length: 14 amino acids. The CDR3: CASSPKTAYNEQFF. The CDR3 DNA is TGTGCCAGCAGCCCAAAGACAGCCTACAATGAGCAGTTCTTC.

The V gene is TRBV6-5, the J gene TRBJ1-1, with 7 bases that match TRBD1. This CDR3 has 14 amino acids. Germline CDR1 and CDR2: MNHEY and SVGAGI. The V and J ends lost 2 bases and 1 base, in that order; junction bases with no gene match: 1. The CDR3: CASSYGTENTEAFF. The DNA of the CDR3 is TGTGCCAGCAGTTACGGGACAGAGAACACTGAAGCTTTCTTT.

This chain links TRBV6-5 with TRBJ2-7, with D possibly TRBD2 on 5 matching bases. The germline gives CDR1 MNHEY, CDR2 SVGAGI. V was shortened by 6 bases and J by 3 bases, with 9 bases between the two germline ends. CDR3 length: 12 residues. The CDR3, as DNA: TGTGCCAGCAGCCCGGGGAGCTACGAGCAGTACTTC. Translation: CASSPGSYEQYF.

The chain is built from TRBV29-1 and TRBJ2-3, with D perhaps TRBD1 (6 bases). The V gene lost 7 bases and the J gene lost 0 bases, with 26 bases spanning the gap. The CDR3 contains 18 residues. The germline V gene encodes CDR1 SQVTM and CDR2 ANQGSEA. The chain's CDR3 is CSAPYNPLIDRSTDTQYF. In DNA form, the CDR3 reads TGCAGCGCCCCCTATAACCCCCTTATAGACAGGAGCACAGATACGCAGTATTTT.

The chain employs TRBV2 and TRBJ2-1; 8 nucleotides agree with TRBD1. Germline V gene lookup returns CDR1 SNHLY and CDR2 FYNNEI. The CDR3 sequence is 16 residues long. V trimming: 6 bases; J trimming: 8 bases; junction bases outside the gene matches: 15. CDR3 loop: CASSEMRADRGDEQFF. The DNA of the CDR3 is TGTGCCAGCAGCGAGATGAGGGCCGACAGGGGCGATGAGCAGTTCTTC.

V and J are TRBV9 and TRBJ1-6; TRBD1 matches 8 bases. CDR3 length equals 15 residues. The germline V gene has CDR1 SGDLS and CDR2 YYNGEE. After removal of 4 bases from V and 7 bases from J, the junction contained 7 bases not matched to a gene. CDR3: CASSSARGLNSPLHF. The CDR3 nucleotides are TGTGCCAGCAGCTCCGCCAGGGGGCTAAATTCACCCCTCCACTTT.

This clone was seen more than once but under ten times. The V gene is TRBV2, the J gene TRBJ1-5; perhaps TRBD1 as D (5 bases). The CDR3 consists of 15 residues. Germline V gene data show CDR1 as SNHLY and CDR2 as FYNNEI. Trimming stripped 4 bases from V and 0 bases from J, with 10 bases between. The CDR3 region is CASSVGDNSNQPQHF. CDR3 DNA sequence: TGTGCCAGCAGTGTAGGGGATAATAGCAATCAGCCCCAGCATTTT.